This TCR beta chain was captured by sequencing in a study of blood T cell dynamics during melanoma immunotherapy. At the level of the study: Patients with metastatic melanoma got pembrolizumab or nivolumab-ipilimumab as first-line care. General study findings and limits: It remained unknown if the driving T cell clones were melanoma-specific.

The time point here: week 3, after first cycle of checkpoint inhibitor. Blood was drawn before treatment and at week 3 after checkpoint blockade. A fixed DNA input of around 0.35 ug was used per bulk PBMC sample. Measured with immunoSEQ multiplex PCR; TCRdb has only the in-frame clones, and not every one. Found here are approximately 5,900 clones, roughly 84% of them singletons; the top ten hold 9% to 12%. The CDR3 extends over 15 amino acids. Germline lookup yields CDR1 SGHRS and CDR2 YFSETQ. V dropped 4 bases and J dropped 0 bases, with 11 bases sitting between them. As for this clone: Its matching antigen is unknown.

The gene calls are TRBV5-1 and TRBJ1-3; TRBD1 is a possible D gene (6 bases). The sample in question was blood, obtained from a patient treated with checkpoint blockade. The clonotype originates from a human donor with melanoma. The CDR3 DNA follows: TGCGCCAGCAGCATGGACAGCCGCTCTGGAAACACCATATATTTT. It translates to CASSMDSRSGNTIYF. The full variable domain, its missing parts supplied by reference TRBV5-1 and TRBJ1-3, is KAGVTQTPRYLIKTRGQQVTLSCSPISGHRSVSWYQQTPGQGLQFLFEYFSETQRNKGNFPGRFSGRQFSNSRSEMNVSTLELGDSALYLCASSMDSRSGNTIYFGEGSWLTVV.